The source of this TCR beta chain is a study of blood T cell repertoires in COVID-19. Study information: Acute and convalescent COVID-19 specimens originated in the United States, Italy and Spain.

This clone came up once. The method was immunoSEQ multiplex PCR; TCRdb's version includes in-frame clones alone and lacks a portion of them. The sample includes over 200,000 clones, 80% to 95% of them seen just once. The clonotype originates from a man in his sixties with COVID-19, enrolled during active disease. Sequences were obtained from peripheral blood.

CDR3 amino acids: CASSLAQRLETQYF. In DNA form, the CDR3 reads TGTGCCAGCAGCTTGGCCCAGCGGTTAGAGACCCAGTACTTC. This chain links TRBV5-5 with TRBJ2-5, with D possibly TRBD2 on 5 matching bases. The CDR3 is 14 residues long. Germline loops: CDR1 SGHKS, CDR2 YYEKEE (reference sequence). The V and J ends lost 0 bases and 4 bases respectively, with 10 bases between them.